This T cell receptor beta chain was recovered during a study of T cells in Graves' hyperthyroidism and ophthalmopathy. The CDR3 spans 15 residues. Germline assignment: CDR1 SGHVS and CDR2 FQNEAQ. The trim removed 6 bases at V and 2 bases at J, leaving 6 bases unmatched. Diagnostic assessment was based on clinical symptoms, serum thyroxine and TRAb, thyroid ultrasound and orbital computed tomography. This clonotype was seen at least ten times. TCR beta CDR3 sequences were amplified from RNA transcripts. In the first-round RT-PCR of the TCR CDR3, the HTBI primer set was used. TCRdb called the multiplex PCR reads again in MiXCR, with one record for every CDR3 protein. The table includes about 320,000 distinct CDR3 sequences, approximately 17% detected once.

Material: blood. This TCR came from a young man with Graves' hyperthyroidism. The chain links TRBV7-8 to TRBJ2-3; the match to TRBD2 covers 9 bases. The CDR3 sequence: CASSLTSGLTDTQYF. DNA of the CDR3: TGTGCCAGCAGTCTGACTAGCGGACTCACAGATACGCAGTATTTT.